These 25 T cell receptor beta chains were sequenced from one sample in a study of cytomegalovirus exposure and HLA in healthy donors. The repertoire was sequenced with immunoSEQ multiplex PCR; TCRdb's copy has only in-frame clones and lacks some. There are fewer than 400,000 clones in the sample; nearly 90% occur only once, and 0.9% to 1% lies in the top ten. Source material: PBMCs. These receptors were taken from a man in his thirties or forties in good health and CMV-seronegative.

The chain employs TRBV6-5 and TRBJ1-5; TRBD1 agrees at 7 bases. With V trimmed by 5 bases and J by 2 bases, 3 bases remained unmatched. The CDR3 totals 14 residues. The V gene's germline CDR1 is MNHEY and CDR2 SVGAGI. DNA for the CDR3: TGTGCCAGCAGTCGAGGGACAGGCAATCAGCCCCAGCATTTT. It encodes CASSRGTGNQPQHF.

The chain has TRBV5-3 and TRBJ1-5, with TRBD1 matching 9 bases. TRBV5-3 belongs to the ORF category, with a function that is uncertain. The CDR3 has 17 residues. V lost 3 bases to trimming and J lost 3 bases; unmatched junction nucleotides: 10. The CDR3 DNA reads as TGTGCCAGAAGCTCGGCGGAGGGACAGGGCCCCAATCAGCCCCAGCATTTT. Translation: CARSSAEGQGPNQPQHF.

This chain connects TRBV6-1 to TRBJ1-2, with 7 nucleotides matching TRBD1. Germline V gives CDR1 MNHNS, CDR2 SASEGT. V trimming: 0 bases; J trimming: 2 bases; junction bases outside the gene matches: 9. CDR3 length: 17 residues. The CDR3 sequence is CASSEARTGSRNYGYTF. The CDR3 bases are TGTGCCAGCAGTGAAGCCCGGACAGGAAGCAGGAACTATGGCTACACCTTC.

The rearrangement links TRBV5-1 to TRBJ1-2; maybe TRBD1 (5 bases). The CDR3 extends over 16 amino acids. Germline V gene data show CDR1 as SGHRS and CDR2 as YFSETQ. V lost 4 bases and J 4 bases, leaving 20 bases between the germline ends. CDR3 sequence: CASSPGTGVSPYGYTF. CDR3 DNA: TGCGCCAGCAGCCCCGGGACGGGGGTCAGCCCCTATGGCTACACCTTC. The full variable domain, rest sourced from reference TRBV5-1 and TRBJ1-2, is KAGVTQTPRYLIKTRGQQVTLSCSPISGHRSVSWYQQTPGQGLQFLFEYFSETQRNKGNFPGRFSGRQFSNSRSEMNVSTLELGDSALYLCASSPGTGVSPYGYTFGSGTRLTVV.

V is TRBV27 and J is TRBJ2-5, with 13 nucleotides matching TRBD2. This CDR3 spans 17 amino acids. CDR1 and CDR2 from the germline V gene are MNHEY and SMNVEV (reference sequence). The ends lost 8 bases at V and 0 bases at J; junction bases unmatched: 9. CDR3 amino acids: CASSRTSGGQYQETQYF. The DNA for the CDR3 is TGTGCCAGCTCAAGGACTAGCGGGGGTCAGTACCAAGAGACCCAGTACTTC.

The sample holds a few counts of this clone. The V call is TRBV6-1, the J call TRBJ1-5; the D is unclear. The germline V gene encodes CDR1 MNHNS and CDR2 SASEGT. CDR3 size: 13 residues. Trimming pared 6 bases from V and 3 bases from J, leaving 9 bases between. The CDR3 sequence: CASRPGPNQPQHF. CDR3 sequence (DNA): TGTGCCAGCAGGCCAGGCCCCAATCAGCCCCAGCATTTT.

The chain links TRBV4-1 to TRBJ1-4, with D uncertain. The V gene's germline CDR1 is MGHRA and CDR2 YSYEKL. This CDR3 contains 15 residues. V was clipped by 4 bases and J by 0 bases, with 9 bases between them. The CDR3 coding sequence is TGCGCCAGCAGCCGAGACGGTGCAACTAATGAAAAACTGTTTTTT. Protein sequence: CASSRDGATNEKLFF.

This chain connects TRBV11-3 to TRBJ2-3; TRBD2 matches at 13 bases. Trimming cost V 5 bases and J 3 bases; bases outside gene matches: 5. There are 16 residues in the CDR3. CDR1 and CDR2 (germline): SGHNT, YENEEA. The CDR3 sequence is CASSPGTSGETDTQYF. CDR3 DNA sequence: TGTGCCAGCAGCCCCGGGACTAGCGGGGAGACAGATACGCAGTATTTT.

This clone was observed a few times. This chain uses TRBV6-5 with TRBJ1-6; 7 nucleotides match TRBD1. J lost 6 bases, V lost 4 bases, and 6 bases had no gene match. Germline lookup yields CDR1 MNHEY and CDR2 SVGAGI. The CDR3 covers 15 residues. CDR3 protein: CASSLQGTGNSPLHF. The CDR3 DNA is TGTGCCAGCAGTTTACAGGGGACTGGTAATTCACCCCTCCACTTT.

J is TRBJ2-2 and V is TRBV7-9; tentatively, D is TRBD2 (6 bases). This CDR3 contains 16 residues. CDR1 is SEHNR, CDR2 FQNEAQ, per germline (reference sequence). Trimming stripped 4 bases from V and 1 base from J, with 13 bases between. CDR3 in DNA: TGTGCCAGCAGCTATATTGCGGGACGGAACACCGGGGAGCTGTTTTTT. Its protein is CASSYIAGRNTGELFF. Based on the CDR3 plus reference TRBV7-9 and TRBJ2-2, the full variable domain is DTGVSQNPRHKITKRGQNVTFRCDPISEHNRLYWYRQTLGQGPEFLTYFQNEAQLEKSRLLSDRFSAERPKGSFSTLEIQRTEQGDSAMYLCASSYIAGRNTGELFFGEGSRLTVL.

The rearrangement links TRBV18 to TRBJ1-5, with 7 bases fitting TRBD1. Germline V gene sequence: CDR1 KGHSH, CDR2 LQKENI. The CDR3 is 15 amino acids. J was trimmed by 2 bases and V by 4 bases; bases with no gene match: 5. The CDR3 region has the DNA TGTGCCAGCTCACTAGGACAGGTCGGCAATCAGCCCCAGCATTTT. Amino acids: CASSLGQVGNQPQHF.

To note about this clone: The junction shows a germline mismatch at one end, possibly a read error. CDR3 in DNA: TGTACCAGCTCACCGGGACAGGGTCTACTCACTTTGGCTTTCTTT. Its protein is CTSSPGQGLLTLAFF. The gene calls are TRBV18 and TRBJ1-1; TRBD1 matches at 9 bases. The length of the CDR3 is 15 residues. Germline V lookup: CDR1 KGHSH, CDR2 LQKENI. Based on the CDR3 plus reference TRBV18 and TRBJ1-1, the full variable domain is NAGVMQNPRHLVRRRGQEARLRCSPMKGHSHVYWYRQLPEEGLKFMVYLQKENIIDESGMPKERFSAEFPKEGPSILRIQQVVRGDSAAYFCTSSPGQGLLTLAFFGQGTRLTVV.

The rearrangement joins TRBV19 to TRBJ1-3; D might be TRBD1 (5 bases). The germline V gene encodes CDR1 LNHDA and CDR2 SQIVND (reference sequence). Trimming removed 4 bases from V and 0 bases from J, with 10 bases in between. The CDR3 sequence is 15 residues long. The CDR3 coding sequence is TGTGCCAGTAGTACGGACATAGACTCTGGAAACACCATATATTTT. This gives the protein CASSTDIDSGNTIYF.

This chain connects TRBV7-9 to TRBJ1-2; the D is unclear. The CDR3 loop spans 15 amino acids. Looked up from germline, CDR1 is SEHNR and CDR2 is FQNEAQ (reference sequence). Trimming shortened V by 3 bases and J by 0 bases, and 11 bases separated the two germline ends. In DNA form, the CDR3 reads TGTGCCAGCAGCTTGGGGAGGACCCCTAACTATGGCTACACCTTC. Protein product: CASSLGRTPNYGYTF.

The chain employs TRBV2 and TRBJ1-2; D is ambiguous. Germline lookup yields CDR1 SNHLY and CDR2 FYNNEI. Trimming removed 4 bases at V and 14 bases at J, with 14 bases between. This CDR3 has 11 residues. Here the CDR3 DNA reads TGTGCCAGCAGTGCAACCGAGACCAGGACCTTC. This encodes CASSATETRTF.

The V and J genes are TRBV6-5 and TRBJ1-6, with a possible D match to TRBD1 (6 bases). CDR3 length: 14 amino acids. Trimming left V 2 bases short and J 9 bases short, with 11 bases between. Germline CDR1 reads MNHEY; CDR2 reads SVGAGI. As DNA, the CDR3 is TGTGCCAGCAGTTACGGGGGGGCGGGTTCACCCCTCCACTTT. Its protein is CASSYGGAGSPLHF.

The V call is TRBV27, the J call TRBJ1-1; D gene unclear. V was clipped by 5 bases and J by 1 base, with 17 bases between them. The CDR3 loop spans 16 amino acids. Germline values: CDR1 MNHEY, CDR2 SMNVEV (reference sequence). CDR3 in DNA: TGTGCCAGCAGTCCCCCCCGGGGAAACTGGAACACTGAAGCTTTCTTT. Its translation is CASSPPRGNWNTEAFF.

The CDR3 bases are TGTGCCAGCAGCCCATGGACAAAGACCTACGAGCAGTACTTC. Its protein is CASSPWTKTYEQYF. The chain recombines TRBV11-2 with TRBJ2-7; TRBD1 is a possible D gene (5 bases). Between the trimmed V and J ends, which lost 5 bases and 2 bases, there was a span of 13 bases. The germline CDR1 and CDR2 sequences are SGHAT and FQNNGV. The CDR3 loop spans 14 amino acids.

This clone has just a few counts. The chain joins TRBV7-6 to TRBJ2-2; D is possibly TRBD2 (5 bases). The length of the CDR3 is 15 residues. V gave up 0 bases and J gave up 1 base, with 6 bases separating them. CDR1 and CDR2 from the germline V gene are SGHVS and FNYEAQ. CDR3 amino acids: CASSLAEENTGELFF. In nucleotides, the CDR3 is TGTGCCAGCAGCTTAGCGGAGGAGAACACCGGGGAGCTGTTTTTT.

The chain has TRBV29-1 and TRBJ2-7; the D gene is possibly TRBD1 (7 bases). Trimming shortened V by 3 bases and J by 4 bases, and 13 bases separated the two germline ends. Germline V gives CDR1 SQVTM, CDR2 ANQGSEA. This CDR3 contains 13 residues. The CDR3 is CSVEEGAGYEQYF. CDR3 sequence (DNA): TGCAGCGTTGAGGAGGGGGCGGGTTACGAGCAGTACTTC.

The chain has TRBV19 and TRBJ1-1; 10 bases fit TRBD1. The CDR3 is 20 residues long. Trimming took 6 bases from V and 4 from J; bases not matched to a gene: 23. Germline assignment: CDR1 LNHDA and CDR2 SQIVND (reference sequence). In nucleotides, the CDR3 is TGTGCCAGTAGACTGACGATCGGTGGGACAGGGGTATCCCGCACCACTGAAGCTTTCTTT. It translates to CASRLTIGGTGVSRTTEAFF.

The chain recombines TRBV11-2 with TRBJ2-7; 7 bases map to TRBD2. The CDR3 sequence is 16 residues long. Losses at the gene ends were 5 bases for V and 7 bases for J; bases not matched to a gene: 17. Per the germline V gene, CDR1 is SGHAT and CDR2 is FQNNGV. The CDR3 reads CASSRPVMRLAGEQYF. The CDR3 DNA reads TGTGCCAGCAGCCGCCCGGTGATGAGACTAGCAGGAGAGCAGTACTTC.

V gene TRBV11-2 combines with J gene TRBJ2-4, with TRBD1 matching over 7 bases. V shed 5 bases and J 2 bases; nucleotides not matched to a gene: 3. In germline, CDR1 is SGHAT, CDR2 FQNNGV. The CDR3 is made up of 14 amino acids. CDR3 region: CASSLTGPKNIQYF. The CDR3, as DNA: TGTGCCAGCAGCCTGACAGGGCCCAAAAACATTCAGTACTTC.

In its sample, this clone was seen once. The chain uses TRBV19 and TRBJ1-1; TRBD1 might be the D (5 bases). V was cut by 4 bases and J by 4 bases, with 16 bases left in between. CDR1 and CDR2 (germline): LNHDA, SQIVND (reference sequence). The CDR3 covers 15 residues. The CDR3 region has the DNA TGTGCCAGTAGTAGAACCCGGGCCCAGGGCACTGAAGCTTTCTTT. This translates into CASSRTRAQGTEAFF.

The J gene is TRBJ1-1, the V gene TRBV5-5; the match to TRBD1 covers 11 bases. Per the germline V gene, CDR1 is SGHKS and CDR2 is YYEKEE (reference sequence). The length of the CDR3 is 15 residues. After removal of 0 bases from V and 8 bases from J, the junction contained 6 bases not matched to a gene. The CDR3 DNA reads TGTGCCAGCAGCTTGGATAGGACAGGGGGCGCGGAAGCTTTCTTT. Amino acid sequence: CASSLDRTGGAEAFF.